The 21 T cell receptor beta chains below come from one sample, sequenced in a study of shared clonotypes between healthy human individuals. The data were produced by immunoSEQ multiplex PCR, yet TCRdb's version contains in-frame clones alone and is incomplete. The sample holds hundreds of thousands of clones, 74% seen once. The sequenced sample was memory CD4+ T cells sorted from blood. Subset noted: CD45RA-negative fraction. These receptors were obtained from a woman in her 30s in good health.

The CDR3 sequence: CASSLAAGGVSGYTF. The CDR3 nucleotides are TGTGCCAGCAGCTTAGCGGCCGGGGGTGTCTCTGGCTACACCTTC. The V call is TRBV7-6, the J call TRBJ1-2; tentatively, D is TRBD1 (5 bases). With 0 bases removed from V and 7 bases from J, the gap between germline ends came to 15 bases. CDR3 size: 15 residues. Per the germline V gene, CDR1 is SGHVS and CDR2 is FNYEAQ. Together with reference TRBV7-6 and TRBJ1-2, the CDR3 gives the full variable domain: GAGVSQSPRYKVTKRGQDVALRCDPISGHVSLYWYRQALGQGPEFLTYFNYEAQQDKSGLPNDRFSAERPEGSISTLTIQRTEQRDSAMYRCASSLAAGGVSGYTFGSGTRLTVV.

The CDR3 DNA reads TGTGCCACAGAGACAGGGCCGTCCGGGGAGCTGTTTTTT. Translation gives CATETGPSGELFF. V gene TRBV25-1 combines with J gene TRBJ2-2; TRBD1 agrees at 7 bases. The CDR3 has 13 residues. In germline, CDR1 is MGHDK, CDR2 SYGVNS. Losses at the gene ends were 10 bases for V and 6 bases for J; bases not matched to a gene: 8.

The rearrangement uses TRBV28 and TRBJ2-7; weak D call: TRBD2 (7 bases). V lost 7 bases, J lost 3 bases, and 13 bases lay in between. Germline lookup yields CDR1 MDHEN and CDR2 SYDVKM. This CDR3 has 13 residues. The CDR3 loop is CASTQGGVYEQYF. CDR3 bases: TGTGCCAGCACCCAAGGGGGGGTCTACGAGCAGTACTTC.

Many counts were recorded for this clone. V gene TRBV6-6 combines with J gene TRBJ1-5, with 7 bases fitting TRBD1. Germline trimming cut 6 bases from V and 7 bases from J; bases unmatched to any gene: 12. CDR3 length: 15 residues. Germline V gene lookup returns CDR1 MNHNY and CDR2 SVGAGI (reference sequence). CDR3 amino acids: CASSRQGQQGQPQHF. CDR3 DNA sequence: TGTGCCAGCAGCCGACAGGGCCAGCAGGGACAGCCCCAGCATTTT.

In its sample, this clone was seen a few times. This chain uses TRBV28 with TRBJ2-5; D is tentatively TRBD1 or TRBD2 (5 bases each). Germline CDR1 and CDR2: MDHEN and SYDVKM. The CDR3 covers 14 residues. V was clipped by 4 bases and J by 5 bases, with 14 bases between them. The CDR3: CASSSGGGFETQYF. CDR3 nucleotide sequence: TGTGCCAGCAGTTCTGGTGGGGGATTCGAGACCCAGTACTTC.

This chain links TRBV29-1 with TRBJ1-4; D uncertain. The germline V gene has CDR1 SQVTM and CDR2 ANQGSEA. The germline V and J ends were trimmed by 4 bases and 5 bases, with 11 bases remaining between them. The CDR3 contains 13 residues. The CDR3 sequence: CSVVEEFNEKLFF. The CDR3 DNA is TGCAGCGTTGTAGAAGAATTCAATGAAAAACTGTTTTTT.

The chain combines TRBV7-9 with TRBJ2-7, with TRBD2 identical over 8 bases. Germline-derived CDR1 and CDR2 are SEHNR and FQNEAQ (reference sequence). V trimming: 5 bases; J trimming: 6 bases; junction bases outside the gene matches: 15. This CDR3 comprises 16 residues. The CDR3 reads CASSQGLVRSRAEQYF. CDR3 coding DNA: TGTGCCAGCAGCCAGGGACTAGTGAGGTCTCGTGCCGAGCAGTACTTC. Drawing the rest from reference TRBV7-9 and TRBJ2-7, the complete variable domain is DTGVSQNPRHKITKRGQNVTFRCDPISEHNRLYWYRQTLGQGPEFLTYFQNEAQLEKSRLLSDRFSAERPKGSFSTLEIQRTEQGDSAMYLCASSQGLVRSRAEQYFGPGTRLTVT.

Only a few counts were recorded for this clone. The rearrangement uses TRBV19 and TRBJ1-5; 11 bases match TRBD1. From germline, CDR1 is LNHDA and CDR2 SQIVND (reference sequence). V was clipped by 3 bases and J by 6 bases; unmatched bases: 10. CDR3 length: 17 amino acids. DNA of the CDR3: TGTGCCAGTAGTATCGGCCCTGGGACAGGGGGTGGTCAGCCCCAGCATTTT. It yields the protein CASSIGPGTGGGQPQHF.

This clone was found a few times. This chain connects TRBV9 to TRBJ2-7, with D unresolved. The CDR3 has 16 amino acids. Germline V gene data show CDR1 as SGDLS and CDR2 as YYNGEE. V lost 4 bases to trimming and J lost 0 bases, with 17 bases between them. The CDR3 DNA sequence: TGTGCCAGCAGCTCCAGAGAGGCCAGACGCTCCTACGAGCAGTACTTC. This codes for CASSSREARRSYEQYF. The full variable domain, its missing parts supplied by reference TRBV9 and TRBJ2-7, is DSGVTQTPKHLITATGQRVTLRCSPRSGDLSVYWYQQSLDQGLQFLIQYYNGEERAKGNILERFSAQQFPDLHSELNLSSLELGDSALYFCASSSREARRSYEQYFGPGTRLTVT.

The V call is TRBV28, the J call TRBJ2-3; perhaps D is TRBD1 or TRBD2 (6 bases each). Germline CDR1 reads MDHEN; CDR2 reads SYDVKM. The CDR3 runs to 14 residues. V dropped 3 bases and J dropped 4 bases, with 11 bases sitting between them. The chain's CDR3 is CASSLWRGADTQYF. CDR3 sequence (DNA): TGTGCCAGCAGTTTGTGGAGGGGGGCAGATACGCAGTATTTT.

The chain carries TRBV15 and TRBJ2-7; a weak D match, TRBD2 (5 bases). The V gene's germline CDR1 is LNHNV and CDR2 YYDKDF (reference sequence). The CDR3 is 12 residues long. V dropped 4 bases and J dropped 7 bases, with 11 bases sitting between them. The CDR3 region is CATSTQAGEQYF. CDR3 nucleotide sequence: TGTGCCACCAGCACCCAGGCGGGTGAGCAGTACTTC.

This chain links TRBV5-1 with TRBJ2-1; D remains unclear. The germline V gene has CDR1 SGHRS and CDR2 YFSETQ. Trimming took 0 bases from V and 0 from J, leaving 13 bases between them. The CDR3 is made up of 17 amino acids. The CDR3 here is CASSLELNTFSYNEQFF. In DNA form, the CDR3 reads TGCGCCAGCAGCTTGGAACTGAACACCTTCTCCTACAATGAGCAGTTCTTC.

This sequence joins TRBV2 and TRBJ2-2; 7 bases fit TRBD1. CDR3 length: 13 amino acids. Per the germline V gene, CDR1 is SNHLY and CDR2 is FYNNEI. V gave up 8 bases and J gave up 10 bases; unmatched junction bases: 10. The CDR3 region is CASGGQAVVELFF. In DNA, the CDR3 is TGTGCCAGCGGAGGACAGGCGGTCGTGGAGCTGTTTTTT.

The chain links TRBV28 to TRBJ2-7; possibly TRBD2 for D (6 bases). Germline loops: CDR1 MDHEN, CDR2 SYDVKM. This CDR3 region has 13 residues. Trimming took 5 bases from V and 3 from J, leaving 11 bases between them. CDR3 sequence: CASSATSIYEQYF. CDR3 nucleotide sequence: TGTGCCAGCAGTGCTACTAGCATCTACGAGCAGTACTTC.

This clone was detected only once. J is TRBJ1-1 and V is TRBV5-4; tentative D call: TRBD1 (6 bases). V dropped 0 bases and J dropped 4 bases, with 10 bases sitting between them. Looked up from germline, CDR1 is SGHNT and CDR2 is YYREEE (reference sequence). The CDR3 consists of 14 residues. CDR3 nucleotides: TGTGCCAGCAGCTTGGGGGGGGCAGGCACTGAAGCTTTCTTT. Translation gives CASSLGGAGTEAFF.

This clone was seen a single time. The chain combines TRBV14 with TRBJ2-5, with D hard to call. Germline CDR1 is SGHDN and CDR2 is FVKESK. Trimming took off 0 bases at V and 5 bases at J, with 4 bases between the two ends. The CDR3 extends over 12 amino acids. The DNA for the CDR3 is TGTGCCAGCAGCCAAGAGAGCGAGACCCAGTACTTC. Its translation is CASSQESETQYF.

This chain connects TRBV11-3 to TRBJ2-6; D ambiguous. Germline V gene sequence: CDR1 SGHNT, CDR2 YENEEA. The CDR3 spans 18 residues. V lost 3 bases and J 1 base, leaving 16 bases between the germline ends. The CDR3 region has the DNA TGTGCCAGCAGCTTCGCGGACCGGACCTCTTCTGGGGCCAACGTCCTGACTTTC. Amino acids: CASSFADRTSSGANVLTF.

The chain uses TRBV27 and TRBJ2-2; D unresolved. V lost 3 bases and J 8 bases, leaving 10 bases between the germline ends. This CDR3 spans 13 amino acids. Per germline, CDR1 MNHEY and CDR2 SMNVEV (reference sequence). The CDR3 bases are TGTGCCAGCAGTTTCCGTCATCGGGGGGAGCTGTTTTTT. Protein: CASSFRHRGELFF.

The V gene is TRBV11-1, the J gene TRBJ1-2; TRBD1 aligns across 11 bases. With 5 bases clipped from V and 5 bases from J, the junction kept 4 bases outside the gene matches. The CDR3 has 14 amino acids. The V gene's germline CDR1 is SGHAT and CDR2 FQDESV (reference sequence). The CDR3 is CASSVGQGAYGYTF. The CDR3 DNA reads TGTGCCAGCAGCGTCGGACAGGGGGCGTATGGCTACACCTTC.

The chain is built from TRBV28 and TRBJ1-4; perhaps TRBD1 as D (5 bases). Trimming pared 7 bases from V and 1 base from J, leaving 13 bases between. Germline CDR1 MDHEN, CDR2 SYDVKM. The CDR3 sequence is 15 residues long. Written as DNA, the CDR3 is TGTGCCAGCAATTCGGGGGGGGTAACTAATGAAAAACTGTTTTTT. Encoded protein: CASNSGGVTNEKLFF.

The chain combines TRBV6-5 with TRBJ1-5; D gene ambiguous. The germline gives CDR1 MNHEY, CDR2 SVGAGI. This CDR3 has 14 amino acids. The V gene lost 5 bases and the J gene lost 0 bases, with 8 bases spanning the gap. The CDR3 spells CASSRPGSNQPQHF. The DNA of the CDR3 is TGTGCCAGCAGTCGGCCCGGTAGCAATCAGCCCCAGCATTTT.